This entry lists 25 T cell receptor beta chains sequenced from one sample in a study of blood T cell repertoires in COVID-19. Repertoires were generated with immunoSEQ multiplex PCR, while TCRdb's copy carries only in-frame clones and drops some. The table lists under 85,000 clones, roughly 78% of them singletons. Sequencing was performed on peripheral blood. Receptors were obtained from a human donor in a cohort sampled during active COVID-19.

The rearrangement links TRBV6-5 to TRBJ1-2; TRBD1 aligns across 10 bases. With V trimmed by 7 bases and J by 2 bases, 4 bases remained unmatched. The CDR3 sequence is 14 residues long. The germline CDR1 and CDR2 sequences are MNHEY and SVGAGI. The chain's CDR3 is CASMRQGANYGYTF. CDR3 nucleotides: TGTGCCAGCATGAGACAGGGGGCGAACTATGGCTACACCTTC.

The genes are TRBV5-1 and TRBJ1-2, with TRBD1 as a possible D gene (5 bases). The CDR3 consists of 12 residues. The V end was cut by 2 bases, the J end by 8 bases, with 10 bases between. The V gene's germline CDR1 is SGHRS and CDR2 YFSETQ. The CDR3 is CASSFGAGGYTF. CDR3 nucleotides: TGCGCCAGCAGCTTTGGGGCGGGAGGCTACACCTTC.

As DNA, the CDR3 is TGTGCCAGCAGTTTACAGGGGGCAAATGAGCAGTTCTTC. Amino acids: CASSLQGANEQFF. The chain carries TRBV12-3 or TRBV12-4 and TRBJ2-1, with 8 bases identical to TRBD1. J was trimmed by 7 bases and V by 2 bases; bases with no gene match: 1. The CDR3 contains 13 residues.

This sequence joins TRBV3-1 (or the pseudogene TRBV3-2) and TRBJ1-3; D is undetermined. This CDR3 has 10 amino acids. Deletions cut 8 bases from V and 3 bases from J, with 2 bases between. Germline V lookup: CDR1 LGHDT, CDR2 YNNKEL (reference sequence). The CDR3 DNA is TGTGCCAGCTATGGAAACACCATATATTTT. It yields the protein CASYGNTIYF.

The chain carries TRBV3-1 (or the pseudogene TRBV3-2) and TRBJ2-3; 11 bases match TRBD2. CDR3 length equals 17 residues. The V gene end was trimmed by 4 bases and the J gene end by 2 bases; junction bases not matched to a gene: 8. Germline V gene lookup returns CDR1 LGHDT and CDR2 YNNKEL (reference sequence). CDR3 amino acids: CASSLRGSGGATDTQYF. CDR3 DNA: TGTGCCAGCAGCCTGAGGGGTAGCGGGGGGGCCACAGATACGCAGTATTTT.

The chain carries TRBV28 and TRBJ2-2; 8 bases match TRBD2. V shed 7 bases and J 4 bases; nucleotides not matched to a gene: 5. Germline V gives CDR1 MDHEN, CDR2 SYDVKM. This CDR3 contains 14 residues. CDR3 in DNA: TGTGCCAGCACAGCGGGGGCAAGCACCGGGGAGCTGTTTTTT. It yields the protein CASTAGASTGELFF. Based on the CDR3 plus reference TRBV28 and TRBJ2-2, the full variable domain is DVKVTQSSRYLVKRTGEKVFLECVQDMDHENMFWYRQDPGLGLRLIYFSYDVKMKEKGDIPEGYSVSREKKERFSLILESASTNQTSMYLCASTAGASTGELFFGEGSRLTVL.

The rearrangement uses TRBV7-2 and TRBJ1-1, with 8 bases fitting TRBD1. V lost 4 bases to trimming and J lost 5 bases; unmatched junction nucleotides: 6. The CDR3 extends over 14 amino acids. Per the germline V gene, CDR1 is SGHTA and CDR2 is FQGNSA. CDR3 DNA: TGTGCCAGCAGCTCACGGACAGGGCGTACTGAAGCTTTCTTT. Protein sequence: CASSSRTGRTEAFF.

The chain joins TRBV5-1 to TRBJ1-2; D gene uncertain. The V gene lost 4 bases and the J gene lost 7 bases, with 11 bases spanning the gap. From germline, CDR1 is SGHRS and CDR2 YFSETQ. The CDR3 has 12 residues. For the CDR3, the DNA is TGCGCCAGCAGCCTAGTCGGTGGTGGCTACACCTTC. This translates into CASSLVGGGYTF.

The chain joins TRBV2 to TRBJ2-1; 10 nucleotides line up with TRBD2. V gave up 8 bases and J gave up 10 bases; unmatched junction bases: 14. The CDR3 is 15 amino acids. The germline gives CDR1 SNHLY, CDR2 FYNNEI. As DNA, the CDR3 is TGTGCCAGCCACTTAGCGGGGGGAATCAGGGGCGAGCAGTTCTTC. Its protein product is CASHLAGGIRGEQFF. The whole variable domain, remainder taken from reference TRBV2 and TRBJ2-1, is EPEVTQTPSHQVTQMGQEVILRCVPISNHLYFYWYRQILGQKVEFLVSFYNNEISEKSEIFDDQFSVERPDGSNFTLKIRSTKLEDSAMYFCASHLAGGIRGEQFFGPGTRLTVL.

Notes on this clone: Other DNA sequences in the same sample also yield this CDR3. The chain carries TRBV6-5 and TRBJ1-2; 10 nucleotides match TRBD1. Unmatched junction bases numbered 8, after V lost 8 bases and J lost 5 bases. Per the germline V gene, CDR1 is MNHEY and CDR2 is SVGAGI. There are 14 residues in the CDR3. The CDR3 DNA sequence: TGTGCCAGCGCCGGGACAGGGGACTTTTATGGCTACACCTTC. It codes for CASAGTGDFYGYTF.

This chain links TRBV5-6 with TRBJ1-2, with 8 bases identical to TRBD1. CDR1 and CDR2 from the germline V gene are SGHDT and YYEEEE. V lost 4 bases to trimming and J lost 4 bases; unmatched junction nucleotides: 9. The CDR3 spans 15 residues. This chain's CDR3 is CASSPGTGAIYGYTF. The CDR3 coding sequence is TGTGCCAGCAGCCCCGGGACAGGCGCTATCTATGGCTACACCTTC. The variable domain in full, completed from reference TRBV5-6 and TRBJ1-2, reads DAGVTQSPTHLIKTRGQQVTLRCSPKSGHDTVSWYQQALGQGPQFIFQYYEEEERQRGNFPDRFSGHQFPNYSSELNVNALLLGDSALYLCASSPGTGAIYGYTFGSGTRLTVV.

This rearrangement joins TRBV27 to TRBJ2-2; 9 bases align to TRBD1. Germline CDR1 MNHEY, CDR2 SMNVEV (reference sequence). The CDR3 is made up of 14 amino acids. Trimming at V came to 4 bases and at J to 7 bases, leaving 4 bases not matched to a gene. The CDR3 loop is CASSWGTGNGELFF. Here the CDR3 DNA reads TGTGCCAGCAGTTGGGGGACAGGGAACGGGGAGCTGTTTTTT.

This chain connects TRBV9 to TRBJ1-5; D unresolved. CDR3 size: 14 residues. Germline CDR1 reads SGDLS; CDR2 reads YYNGEE. V lost 0 bases to trimming and J lost 2 bases, with 6 bases between them. The CDR3 nucleotides are TGTGCCAGCAGCGTAGGAGGAGGCAATCAGCCCCAGCATTTT. Translating gives CASSVGGGNQPQHF.

This chain links TRBV9 with TRBJ1-6, with 8 positions matching TRBD1. The J segment lost 10 bases and the V segment lost 3 bases, leaving 6 bases of the junction unmatched. Germline CDR1 SGDLS, CDR2 YYNGEE. The CDR3 has 14 residues. The CDR3 nucleotides read TGTGCCAGCAGCGCTCGGACAGGGCTGTCACCCCTCCACTTT. Encoded protein: CASSARTGLSPLHF.

This rearrangement joins TRBV19 to TRBJ2-5; 10 bases map to TRBD2. This CDR3 spans 16 amino acids. Germline V gives CDR1 LNHDA, CDR2 SQIVND (reference sequence). V lost 7 bases to trimming and J lost 5 bases; unmatched junction nucleotides: 13. The CDR3 sequence: CASTKSLSGGAETQYF. The DNA of the CDR3 is TGTGCCAGTACCAAGTCGTTGAGCGGGGGGGCCGAGACCCAGTACTTC. Together with reference TRBV19 and TRBJ2-5, the CDR3 gives the full variable domain: DGGITQSPKYLFRKEGQNVTLSCEQNLNHDAMYWYRQDPGQGLRLIYYSQIVNDFQKGDIAEGYSVSREKKESFPLTVTSAQKNPTAFYLCASTKSLSGGAETQYFGPGTRLLVL.

In this sample, this clone turned up once. The chain has TRBV18 and TRBJ1-1, with a weak D call TRBD1 (6 bases). CDR1 and CDR2 (germline): KGHSH, LQKENI. The CDR3 covers 15 residues. V shed 0 bases and J shed 1 base, with 9 bases lying between them. CDR3 nucleotides: TGTGCCAGCTCACCACCGGGGGCCGCGAACACTGAAGCTTTCTTT. Its protein is CASSPPGAANTEAFF.

The chain combines TRBV29-1 with TRBJ1-2; D call uncertain. This CDR3 contains 9 residues. Looked up from germline, CDR1 is SQVTM and CDR2 is ANQGSEA. V was cut by 7 bases and J by 8 bases, with 8 bases left in between. As DNA, the CDR3 is TGCAGCGAACAACCAGGCTACACCTTC. It specifies CSEQPGYTF.

This clone was observed once. The chain carries TRBV5-6 and TRBJ1-6, with a tentative D call TRBD1 (5 bases). This CDR3 comprises 14 residues. V lost 2 bases to trimming and J lost 6 bases, with 9 bases between them. Per germline, CDR1 SGHDT and CDR2 YYEEEE. Here the CDR3 DNA reads TGTGCCAGCAGCTTCACAGGACGTAATTCACCCCTCCACTTT. Residues: CASSFTGRNSPLHF.

The chain uses TRBV2 and TRBJ2-1, with D perhaps TRBD1 (5 bases). CDR3 length equals 12 residues. Germline V lookup: CDR1 SNHLY, CDR2 FYNNEI. V lost 6 bases, J lost 4 bases, and 7 bases lay in between. CDR3: CASRRQYNEQFF. CDR3 nucleotides: TGTGCCAGCAGACGACAGTACAATGAGCAGTTCTTC. Full variable domain (missing parts from reference TRBV2 and TRBJ2-1): EPEVTQTPSHQVTQMGQEVILRCVPISNHLYFYWYRQILGQKVEFLVSFYNNEISEKSEIFDDQFSVERPDGSNFTLKIRSTKLEDSAMYFCASRRQYNEQFFGPGTRLTVL.

The chain carries TRBV5-1 and TRBJ1-1; D gene unclear. Trimming removed 3 bases from V and 1 base from J, with 19 bases in between. The length of the CDR3 is 17 residues. Germline V lookup: CDR1 SGHRS, CDR2 YFSETQ. CDR3 protein: CASSSIARPWRNTEAFF. The CDR3 DNA reads TGCGCCAGCAGCTCAATTGCCCGCCCTTGGAGGAACACTGAAGCTTTCTTT.

The chain employs TRBV3-1 (or the pseudogene TRBV3-2) and TRBJ2-7; perhaps TRBD2 as D (5 bases). With 2 bases removed from V and 6 bases from J, the gap between germline ends came to 14 bases. The CDR3 runs 14 residues. Germline values: CDR1 LGHDT, CDR2 YNNKEL (reference sequence). The CDR3 loop is CASSQHGSGLEQYF. Here the CDR3 DNA reads TGTGCCAGCAGCCAACACGGGTCTGGACTCGAGCAGTACTTC.

The V gene is TRBV27, the J gene TRBJ1-5; D possibly corresponds to TRBD1 (6 bases). Germline V gene data show CDR1 as MNHEY and CDR2 as SMNVEV (reference sequence). CDR3 length: 15 residues. Trimming left V 7 bases short and J 4 bases short, with 17 bases between. CDR3 amino acids: CASNPTGGLNQPQHF. DNA of the CDR3: TGTGCCAGCAACCCGACAGGAGGTCTTAATCAGCCCCAGCATTTT.

The CDR3 sequence is CASSLGGPAAYEQYF. CDR3 DNA sequence: TGTGCCAGCAGCCTCGGAGGGCCCGCTGCCTACGAGCAGTACTTC. The chain employs TRBV5-4 and TRBJ2-7, with D perhaps matching TRBD2 (6 bases). The length of the CDR3 is 15 residues. Trimming took 4 bases from V and 2 from J, leaving 16 bases between them. The germline V gene encodes CDR1 SGHNT and CDR2 YYREEE (reference sequence).

The rearrangement uses TRBV7-2 and TRBJ2-7; D possibly corresponds to TRBD1 (6 bases). This CDR3 is 14 amino acids long. Per the germline V gene, CDR1 is SGHTA and CDR2 is FQGNSA. The V gene lost 1 base and the J gene lost 2 bases, with 9 bases spanning the gap. CDR3: CASSLGWGPYEQYF. The CDR3 DNA is TGTGCCAGCAGCTTAGGTTGGGGGCCCTACGAGCAGTACTTC. The variable domain in full, completed from reference TRBV7-2 and TRBJ2-7, reads GAGVSQSPSNKVTEKGKDVELRCDPISGHTALYWYRQSLGQGLEFLIYFQGNSAPDKSGLPSDRFSAERTGGSVSTLTIQRTQQEDSAVYLCASSLGWGPYEQYFGPGTRLTVT.

V gene TRBV14 combines with J gene TRBJ1-2; D might be TRBD1 (5 bases). Germline values: CDR1 SGHDN, CDR2 FVKESK. The CDR3 length is 14 residues. V was pared by 8 bases and J by 4 bases, with 17 bases between. CDR3 DNA sequence: TGTGCCAGCTCCGCCCAGGGCGGTGGCTATGGCTACACCTTC. Its translation is CASSAQGGGYGYTF.